These 18 T cell receptor beta chains came from one sample sequenced in a study of Ad26.COV2.S vaccination and SARS-CoV-2 variants. Treatment described: approximately 18 received Ad26.COV2.S at low or high dose, single or two shots; 5 received placebo; per-sample allocation not given. Specimen acquisition occurred on day 63 following the initial vaccine or placebo injection. Some clones are missing from TCRdb's copy, which holds only in-frame ones; the method was immunoSEQ multiplex PCR. The sample has about half a million clones, roughly nine tenths seen once. Sample: peripheral blood, taken in a trial of Ad26.COV2.S vaccine versus placebo. These receptors came from a person aged 18-60 years who received the Ad26.COV2.S COVID-19 vaccine or a placebo.

The rearrangement links TRBV19 to TRBJ1-5; D gene ambiguous. CDR1 and CDR2 from the germline V gene are LNHDA and SQIVND (reference sequence). The V end was cut by 3 bases, the J end by 0 bases, with 12 bases between. This CDR3 comprises 16 residues. The CDR3, as DNA: TGTGCCAGTAGTATCCTGACTGTCAATAGCAATCAGCCCCAGCATTTT. It codes for CASSILTVNSNQPQHF.

This chain uses TRBV9 with TRBJ2-4; the D gene is possibly TRBD1 (6 bases). Trimming cost V 9 bases and J 6 bases, with 19 bases left between them. The CDR3 sequence is 14 residues long. Germline-derived CDR1 and CDR2 are SGDLS and YYNGEE. As DNA, the CDR3 is TGTGCCACGAGACCAGGGGTACTTCCAAACATTCAGTACTTC. Translation gives CATRPGVLPNIQYF.

The chain has TRBV10-3 and TRBJ2-7; D is unresolved. Germline assignment: CDR1 ENHRY and CDR2 SYGVKD. CDR3 length: 11 amino acids. Between the trimmed V and J ends, which lost 1 base and 6 bases, there was a span of 4 bases. The CDR3 region has the DNA TGTGCCATCAGTGAGTTTAGCGAGCAGTACTTC. This encodes CAISEFSEQYF.

This clone came up once. The chain carries TRBV28 and TRBJ2-7; the D gene is possibly TRBD2 (7 bases). The germline V gene has CDR1 MDHEN and CDR2 SYDVKM. This CDR3 comprises 14 residues. Trimming removed 7 bases at V and 3 bases at J, with 16 bases between. The CDR3 DNA reads TGTGCCAGCACCATGGGGGGGGGCCTCTACGAGCAGTACTTC. Protein: CASTMGGGLYEQYF. The whole variable domain, remainder taken from reference TRBV28 and TRBJ2-7, is DVKVTQSSRYLVKRTGEKVFLECVQDMDHENMFWYRQDPGLGLRLIYFSYDVKMKEKGDIPEGYSVSREKKERFSLILESASTNQTSMYLCASTMGGGLYEQYFGPGTRLTVT.

The chain employs TRBV4-1 and TRBJ1-3; D is uncertain. The V gene lost 0 bases and the J gene lost 0 bases, with 15 bases spanning the gap. Germline lookup yields CDR1 MGHRA and CDR2 YSYEKL. The CDR3 sequence is 18 residues long. The CDR3 DNA reads as TGCGCCAGCAGCCAAGATGCCGGGGAGGCAAGCTCTGGAAACACCATATATTTT. The encoded protein is CASSQDAGEASSGNTIYF.

This clone showed up just once. The rearrangement links TRBV1 to TRBJ1-1. TRBV1 is marked as a pseudogene. This CDR3 region has 16 residues. The DNA for the CDR3 is TGCACCAGCAGCCAAGACCCCCTGGGGAGGGGCGCTGAAGCTTTCTTT. It encodes CTSSQDPLGRGAEAFF.

The genes are TRBV4-2 and TRBJ2-3; D might be TRBD1 or TRBD2, each matching 5 bases. V lost 0 bases, J lost 4 bases, and 11 bases lay in between. The CDR3 loop spans 15 amino acids. Germline V gives CDR1 LGHNA, CDR2 YNFKEQ. CDR3 protein: CASSQEGVEADTQYF. DNA for the CDR3: TGTGCCAGCAGCCAAGAGGGGGTTGAGGCAGATACGCAGTATTTT.

The V gene is TRBV5-5, the J gene TRBJ2-2, with 7 bases that match TRBD1. Germline CDR1 SGHKS, CDR2 YYEKEE (reference sequence). The V segment lost 2 bases and the J segment 7 bases; nucleotides outside the gene matches: 8. The length of the CDR3 is 15 residues. The CDR3 sequence is CASSFPTGASGELFF. The CDR3 region has the DNA TGTGCCAGCAGCTTCCCTACAGGGGCGAGCGGGGAGCTGTTTTTT.

The V gene is TRBV11-2, the J gene TRBJ2-7; TRBD2 might be the D (5 bases). The CDR3 consists of 16 residues. CDR1 SGHAT and CDR2 FQNNGV come from the germline V gene. V was pared by 3 bases and J by 7 bases, with 22 bases between. The CDR3 nucleotides read TGTGCCAGCAGCTTTAGGATCGAGAGGGTCTCGGGAGAGCAGTACTTC. This gives the protein CASSFRIERVSGEQYF.

The gene calls are TRBV4-1 and TRBJ2-7, with 7 bases identical to TRBD1. Germline V gene lookup returns CDR1 MGHRA and CDR2 YSYEKL. The CDR3 length is 15 residues. The trim removed 5 bases at V and 3 bases at J, leaving 10 bases unmatched. Here the CDR3 reads CASSAIGTALYEQYF. The DNA of the CDR3 is TGCGCCAGCAGCGCTATCGGGACAGCTCTCTACGAGCAGTACTTC.

This rearrangement joins TRBV4-1 to TRBJ1-2, with TRBD1 matching over 9 bases. The CDR3 totals 16 residues. After removal of 0 bases from V and 0 bases from J, the junction contained 2 bases not matched to a gene. Per germline, CDR1 MGHRA and CDR2 YSYEKL. CDR3 sequence (DNA): TGCGCCAGCAGCCAAGAGGGACAGGGCACTAACTATGGCTACACCTTC. Translation gives CASSQEGQGTNYGYTF.

In this sample, this clone turned up a few times. V usage is TRBV6-2 or TRBV6-3 and J usage is TRBJ2-7; D may match TRBD1 or TRBD2 (5 bases each). Germline lookup yields CDR1 MNHEY and CDR2 SVGEGT. The CDR3 runs to 14 residues. Trimming shortened V by 5 bases and J by 6 bases, and 17 bases separated the two germline ends. CDR3 nucleotide sequence: TGTGCCAGCAGTCCCCCGGACACCGGGGCCGAGCAGTACTTC. It specifies CASSPPDTGAEQYF.

The chain uses TRBV12-3 or TRBV12-4 and TRBJ1-1; unclear D gene. This CDR3 is built from 12 residues. Deletions cut 3 bases from V and 8 bases from J, with 10 bases between. This CDR3 is CASSFNREEAFF. CDR3 in DNA: TGTGCCAGCAGTTTTAATAGGGAAGAAGCTTTCTTT.

This chain joins TRBV2 and TRBJ2-5, with TRBD2 as a possible D gene (6 bases). Germline loops: CDR1 SNHLY, CDR2 FYNNEI. Deletions cut 5 bases from V and 5 bases from J, with 18 bases between. The CDR3 is made up of 15 amino acids. The CDR3 DNA sequence: TGTGCCAGCAGTAACCGACCGGGGGTCGATGAGACCCAGTACTTC. Its translation is CASSNRPGVDETQYF. Based on the CDR3 plus reference TRBV2 and TRBJ2-5, the full variable domain is EPEVTQTPSHQVTQMGQEVILRCVPISNHLYFYWYRQILGQKVEFLVSFYNNEISEKSEIFDDQFSVERPDGSNFTLKIRSTKLEDSAMYFCASSNRPGVDETQYFGPGTRLLVL.

The rearrangement links TRBV18 to TRBJ2-1, with TRBD2 identical over 12 bases. With V trimmed by 6 bases and J by 7 bases, 7 bases remained unmatched. CDR3 size: 15 residues. CDR1 is KGHSH, CDR2 LQKENI, per germline. The CDR3 is CASSRGLAGANEQFF. The CDR3 DNA follows: TGTGCCAGCTCCAGGGGACTAGCGGGTGCAAATGAGCAGTTCTTC.

The chain links TRBV5-5 to TRBJ1-4; TRBD1 matches at 10 bases. V lost 4 bases and J lost 8; bases outside the gene matches: 14. CDR1 is SGHKS, CDR2 YYEKEE, per germline (reference sequence). CDR3 length: 17 residues. The CDR3 loop reads CASSATGDRGVREKLFF. The CDR3 coding sequence is TGTGCCAGCAGCGCAACCGGGGACAGGGGCGTACGAGAAAAACTGTTTTTT.

The V and J genes are TRBV7-6 and TRBJ2-2, with TRBD1 identical over 7 bases. Looked up from germline, CDR1 is SGHVS and CDR2 is FNYEAQ. The length of the CDR3 is 15 residues. V shed 5 bases, J shed 3 bases, and the junction held 6 bases outside the gene matches. CDR3 nucleotides: TGTGCCAGCAGCCCCACAGGGGTCGACACCGGGGAGCTGTTTTTT. Amino acid sequence: CASSPTGVDTGELFF.

V gene TRBV28 combines with J gene TRBJ2-1; D ambiguous. The germline CDR1 and CDR2 sequences are MDHEN and SYDVKM. The CDR3 sequence is 14 residues long. V was shortened by 1 base and J by 3 bases, with 7 bases between the two germline ends. The CDR3 coding sequence is TGTGCCAGCAGTTTATCTGTCGACTACAATGAGCAGTTCTTC. It codes for CASSLSVDYNEQFF. Full variable domain (missing parts from reference TRBV28 and TRBJ2-1): DVKVTQSSRYLVKRTGEKVFLECVQDMDHENMFWYRQDPGLGLRLIYFSYDVKMKEKGDIPEGYSVSREKKERFSLILESASTNQTSMYLCASSLSVDYNEQFFGPGTRLTVL.